One sample yielded the 7 T cell receptor beta chains listed below, sequenced in a study of control samples from healthy donors and cancer patients. Method: immunoSEQ multiplex PCR; TCRdb's copy keeps in-frame clones and lacks some. The data show 50,000 or so clones, roughly 95% seen once. The sample consisted of blood. The receptor set was obtained from a woman under 30 in good health.

The chain couples TRBV10-2 to TRBJ1-5; D might be TRBD1 (5 bases). In germline, CDR1 is WSHSY, CDR2 SAAADI. V shed 5 bases and J shed 0 bases, with 14 bases lying between them. The CDR3 sequence is 16 residues long. In nucleotides, the CDR3 is TGCGCCAGCAGTCTCGGGGGATTCGATAGCAATCAGCCCCAGCATTTT. This encodes CASSLGGFDSNQPQHF.

The V and J genes are TRBV11-2 and TRBJ1-1, with D unresolved. CDR1 is SGHAT, CDR2 FQNNGV, per germline. CDR3 size: 15 residues. The ends were cut back, 1 base at V and 1 base at J, with 10 bases in the middle. The CDR3 sequence is CASSLAPPGNTEAFF. CDR3 DNA sequence: TGTGCCAGCAGCTTAGCCCCACCAGGGAACACTGAAGCTTTCTTT.

The V call is TRBV6-6, the J call TRBJ2-7; 7 bases map to TRBD1. Germline V gene data show CDR1 as MNHNY and CDR2 as SVGAGI (reference sequence). The CDR3 length is 16 residues. Losses at the gene ends were 6 bases for V and 6 bases for J; bases not matched to a gene: 17. CDR3 bases: TGTGCCAGCAGCCACCGAACCGGGACAGTGGATAGCGAGCAGTACTTC. Translating gives CASSHRTGTVDSEQYF.

This chain links TRBV5-1 with TRBJ2-7, with 8 bases identical to TRBD2. The CDR3 has 14 amino acids. The V gene end was trimmed by 3 bases and the J gene end by 4 bases; junction bases not matched to a gene: 6. Germline V CDR1 and CDR2: SGHRS, YFSETQ. The CDR3 here is CASSYSGDGYEQYF. As DNA, the CDR3 is TGCGCCAGCAGCTATAGCGGGGACGGGTACGAGCAGTACTTC.

This chain links TRBV5-1 with TRBJ2-4; D may be TRBD1 (6 bases). Trimming cost V 1 base and J 4 bases, with 6 bases left between them. The CDR3 totals 13 residues. Germline V gene sequence: CDR1 SGHRS, CDR2 YFSETQ. This CDR3 is CASSLQGKNIQYF. The CDR3 DNA reads as TGCGCCAGCAGCTTGCAGGGGAAAAACATTCAGTACTTC.

The rearrangement joins TRBV6-5 to TRBJ2-5, with a weak D call TRBD2 (6 bases). There are 12 residues in the CDR3. Between the trimmed V and J ends, which lost 4 bases and 7 bases, there was a span of 10 bases. Per germline, CDR1 MNHEY and CDR2 SVGAGI. CDR3 in DNA: TGTGCCAGCAGTTCCCGGAGGGGGACCCAGTACTTC. Translating it yields CASSSRRGTQYF.

V and J are TRBV7-8 and TRBJ2-5, with 7 bases that match TRBD2. This CDR3 region has 11 residues. Trimming at V came to 2 bases and at J to 10 bases, leaving 1 base not matched to a gene. CDR1 and CDR2 from the germline V gene are SGHVS and FQNEAQ. CDR3 amino acids: CASSLRGDQYF. The CDR3 nucleotides are TGTGCCAGCAGCTTACGGGGGGACCAGTACTTC.